This T cell receptor beta chain was identified during a study of CD8 T cell repertoires and HIV-1 epitope variants. At the level of the study: Tested: three Gag epitope families, Nef HW9 and YT9. Separate from the cultures, 1M uncultured T cells served as baseline.

V was pared by 11 bases and J by 1 base, with 4 bases of the junction left unmatched. Germline CDR1 is MDHEN and CDR2 is SYDVKM. The CDR3 contains 13 residues. Sequencing was performed with immunoSEQ multiplex PCR; in TCRdb, only in-frame clones are kept and a portion is missing. This table holds about 2,900 clones, approximately 71% found once. In regard to this clone: Its antigen is undetermined.

Material for sequencing was cultured CD8+ T cells derived from PBMCs. The rearrangement links TRBV28 to TRBJ2-2, with 7 bases that match TRBD1. The TCR originated in a male donor with HIV. CDR3 DNA: TGTGCCCTTCGGACAGGGAACACCGGGGAGCTGTTTTTT. Its translation: CALRTGNTGELFF.